The rows below give T cell receptor beta chains drawn from one sample of a study of T cell responses to AZD1222 COVID-19 vaccine. Method: immunoSEQ multiplex PCR; TCRdb's copy keeps in-frame clones and lacks some. The data contain about 160,000 clones, about 91% of them singletons. This sample comprised peripheral blood, obtained on day 0 of MenACWY control vaccination. These receptor sequences come from an adult in good health. CDR3s include the opening cysteine and the closing phenylalanine or tryptophan.

CDR3 length: 15
V gene: TRBV19
J gene: TRBJ2-7
CDR3 protein: CASSIWSGINYEQYF

CDR3 length: 14
V gene: TRBV2
J gene: TRBJ1-5
CDR3 protein: CASSPQGGGQPQHF

CDR3 length: 16
V gene: TRBV5-4
J gene: TRBJ1-2
CDR3 protein: CASSGPDRGTAYGYTF

CDR3 length: 13
V gene: TRBV29-1
J gene: TRBJ2-1
CDR3 protein: CSVDAGGSDEQFF

CDR3 length: 16
V gene: TRBV19
J gene: TRBJ2-1
CDR3 protein: CASSSLDWGSYNEQFF

CDR3 length: 14
V gene: TRBV30
J gene: TRBJ2-5
CDR3 protein: CAWSVVAGGETQYF

CDR3 length: 16
V gene: TRBV5-4
J gene: TRBJ2-3
CDR3 protein: CASSLENQGPTDTQYF

CDR3 length: 13
V gene: TRBV6-4
J gene: TRBJ2-1
CDR3 protein: CASSEGLYNEQFF

CDR3 length: 14
V gene: TRBV2
J gene: TRBJ1-1
CDR3 protein: CASSEGPWGTEAFF

CDR3 length: 16
V gene: TRBV5-6
J gene: TRBJ2-1
CDR3 protein: CASSLGLADPYNEQFF

CDR3 length: 11
V gene: TRBV3-1/TRBV3-2
J gene: TRBJ2-7
CDR3 protein: CASSQVDEQYF

CDR3 length: 14
V gene: TRBV9
J gene: TRBJ1-6
CDR3 protein: CASSVQQSNSPLHF

CDR3 length: 15
V gene: TRBV27
J gene: TRBJ1-4
CDR3 protein: CASSFLDRINEKLFF

CDR3 length: 14
V gene: TRBV28
J gene: TRBJ2-5
CDR3 protein: CASSFGLVQETQYF

CDR3 length: 12
V gene: TRBV30
J gene: TRBJ2-7
CDR3 protein: CAWRDGGYEQYF

CDR3 length: 13
V gene: TRBV29-1
J gene: TRBJ1-1
CDR3 protein: CSVTTGANTEAFF

CDR3 length: 12
V gene: TRBV3-1/TRBV3-2
J gene: TRBJ1-2
CDR3 protein: CASSQVNYGYTF

CDR3 length: 17
V gene: TRBV5-1
J gene: TRBJ1-1
CDR3 protein: CASSLVPRGRLGTEAFF

CDR3 length: 15
V gene: TRBV7-9
J gene: TRBJ1-1
CDR3 protein: CASSPGTGGRYAAFF

CDR3 length: 12
V gene: TRBV19
J gene: TRBJ2-1
CDR3 protein: CASSVGGSQQFF

CDR3 length: 13
V gene: TRBV9
J gene: TRBJ2-5
CDR3 protein: CASSVETLGTQYF

CDR3 length: 16
V gene: TRBV19
J gene: TRBJ2-7
CDR3 protein: CASSIIGRGFPYEQYF

CDR3 length: 13
V gene: TRBV12-3/TRBV12-4
J gene: TRBJ2-5
CDR3 protein: CASSLSGVETQYF

CDR3 length: 13
V gene: TRBV19
J gene: TRBJ1-2
CDR3 protein: CATWDRTNYGYTF

CDR3 length: 20
V gene: TRBV30
J gene: TRBJ2-1
CDR3 protein: CAWSPTRLAGLPTRYNEQFF

CDR3 length: 17
V gene: TRBV2
J gene: TRBJ2-4
CDR3 protein: CASSEVELVYAKNIQYF

CDR3 length: 14
V gene: TRBV7-9
J gene: TRBJ2-7
CDR3 protein: CASSPGSGLYEQYF

CDR3 length: 19
V gene: TRBV4-3
J gene: TRBJ2-1
CDR3 protein: CASSQRVGVGATGMSEQFF

CDR3 length: 15
V gene: TRBV9
J gene: TRBJ1-5
CDR3 protein: CASSVDSAFNQPQHF

CDR3 length: 12
V gene: TRBV19
J gene: TRBJ1-1
CDR3 protein: CASSYRGTEAFF

CDR3 length: 14
V gene: TRBV5-3
J gene: TRBJ1-1
CDR3 protein: CARSLNRTNTEAFF

CDR3 length: 15
V gene: TRBV12-5
J gene: TRBJ2-2
CDR3 protein: CASAGTSGTGGELFF

CDR3 length: 18
V gene: TRBV7-9
J gene: TRBJ2-7
CDR3 protein: CASSPRTGLGRALHEQYF

CDR3 length: 14
V gene: TRBV19
J gene: TRBJ2-5
CDR3 protein: CASSIGRDQETQYF

CDR3 length: 13
V gene: TRBV24-1
J gene: TRBJ2-7
CDR3 protein: CATSEGLTYEQYF

CDR3 length: 14
V gene: TRBV3-1/TRBV3-2
J gene: TRBJ2-7
CDR3 protein: CASSQVSGSGEQYF

CDR3 length: 13
V gene: TRBV2
J gene: TRBJ1-1
CDR3 protein: CASSAQGLTEAFF

CDR3 length: 14
V gene: TRBV3-1/TRBV3-2
J gene: TRBJ1-2
CDR3 protein: CASSPQGGNYGYTF

CDR3 length: 15
V gene: TRBV5-6
J gene: TRBJ2-1
CDR3 protein: CASSAPGVSYNEQFF

CDR3 length: 18
V gene: TRBV3-1/TRBV3-2
J gene: TRBJ2-3
CDR3 protein: CASSQAGGDLLIIHTQYF

CDR3 length: 15
V gene: TRBV7-2
J gene: TRBJ1-5
CDR3 protein: CASSLLHYSNQPQHF

CDR3 length: 13
V gene: TRBV6-5
J gene: TRBJ2-7
CDR3 protein: CASSYRSGYEQYF

CDR3 length: 15
V gene: TRBV6-5
J gene: TRBJ2-7
CDR3 protein: CASGGGTGEPNEQYF

CDR3 length: 14
V gene: TRBV15
J gene: TRBJ2-7
CDR3 protein: CATSRLGQSYEQYF

CDR3 length: 14
V gene: TRBV6-2/TRBV6-3
J gene: TRBJ1-4
CDR3 protein: CASSSGTGNEKLFF

CDR3 length: 15
V gene: TRBV27
J gene: TRBJ1-1
CDR3 protein: CASSLSWGGNTEAFF

CDR3 length: 17
V gene: TRBV7-6
J gene: TRBJ1-5
CDR3 protein: CASSLRGGGESNQPQHF

CDR3 length: 14
V gene: TRBV19
J gene: TRBJ1-1
CDR3 protein: CASRQAYRNTEAFF

CDR3 length: 15
V gene: TRBV30
J gene: TRBJ2-2
CDR3 protein: CAWTAGDRVSGELFF

CDR3 length: 13
V gene: TRBV30
J gene: TRBJ1-2
CDR3 protein: CAWSVQVNYGYTF

CDR3 length: 15
V gene: TRBV7-2
J gene: TRBJ2-5
CDR3 protein: CASSFGPQTGETQYF

CDR3 length: 12
V gene: TRBV6-5
J gene: TRBJ2-1
CDR3 protein: CASSYNTGEQFF

CDR3 length: 14
V gene: TRBV27
J gene: TRBJ2-3
CDR3 protein: CASQKGVVTDTQYF